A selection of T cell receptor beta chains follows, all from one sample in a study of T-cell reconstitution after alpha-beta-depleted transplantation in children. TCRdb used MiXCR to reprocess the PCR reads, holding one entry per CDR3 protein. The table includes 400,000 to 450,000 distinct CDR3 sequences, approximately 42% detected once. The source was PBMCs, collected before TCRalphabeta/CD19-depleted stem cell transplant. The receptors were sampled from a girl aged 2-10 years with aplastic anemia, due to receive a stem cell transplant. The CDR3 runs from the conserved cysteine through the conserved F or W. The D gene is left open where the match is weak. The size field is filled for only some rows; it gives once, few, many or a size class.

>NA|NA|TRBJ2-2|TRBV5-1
CASSEGGDGELFF
TGCGCCAGCAGCGAGGGAGGAGACGGGGAGCTGTTTTTT
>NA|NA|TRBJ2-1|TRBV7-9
CASSLTLGGHNEQFF
TGTGCCAGCAGCCTCACTCTAGGCGGCCACAATGAGCAGTTCTTC
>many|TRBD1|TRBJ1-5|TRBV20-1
CSAARTGGIQPQHF
TGCAGTGCGGCCCGGACAGGAGGTATTCAGCCCCAGCATTTT
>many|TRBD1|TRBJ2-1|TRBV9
CASSVAFGQGDYNEQFF
TGTGCCAGCAGCGTAGCCTTCGGACAGGGTGATTACAATGAGCAGTTCTTC
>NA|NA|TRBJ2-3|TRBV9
CASSALSTDTQYF
TGTGCCAGCAGCGCCCTAAGCACAGATACGCAGTATTTT
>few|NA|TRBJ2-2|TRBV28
CAQGSGTGELFF
TGTGCCCAAGGAAGCGGGACCGGGGAGCTGTTTTTT
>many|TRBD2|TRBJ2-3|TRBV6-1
CASRTLAGGPDTQYF
TGTGCCAGCAGGACGCTAGCGGGAGGCCCAGATACGCAGTATTTT
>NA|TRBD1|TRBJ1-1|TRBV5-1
CASTKQTGGTEAFF
TGCGCCAGCACCAAACAGACAGGGGGCACTGAAGCTTTCTTT
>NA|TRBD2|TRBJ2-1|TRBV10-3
CAISERYGSGGLGNEQFF
TGTGCCATCAGTGAGCGGTACGGGAGCGGGGGGCTTGGCAATGAGCAGTTCTTC
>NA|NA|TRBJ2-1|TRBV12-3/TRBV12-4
CASSRLPGTAYNEQFF
TGTGCCAGCAGTCGTCTACCCGGGACGGCCTACAATGAGCAGTTCTTC
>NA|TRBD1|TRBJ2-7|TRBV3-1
CASSKHQDRAAYEQYF
TGTGCCAGCAGCAAGCACCAGGACAGGGCTGCCTACGAGCAGTACTTC
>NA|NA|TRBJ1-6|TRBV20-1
CSARDPRTGNNSPLHF
TGCAGTGCTAGAGATCCCCGGACCGGTAATAATTCACCCCTCCACTTT
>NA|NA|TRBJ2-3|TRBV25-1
CASSEGLISTDTQYF
TGTGCCAGCAGCGAGGGCCTGATTAGCACAGATACGCAGTATTTT
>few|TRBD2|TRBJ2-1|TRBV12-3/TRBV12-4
CASSSFASAGEDNEQFF
TGTGCCAGCAGTTCCTTCGCGAGCGCGGGAGAAGACAATGAGCAGTTCTTC
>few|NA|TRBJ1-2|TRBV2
CASSPDRTGYTF
TGTGCCAGCAGTCCCGATAGGACAGGCTACACCTTC
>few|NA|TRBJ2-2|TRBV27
CATSELLNTGELFF
TGTGCCACCAGTGAGCTTTTGAACACCGGGGAGCTGTTTTTT
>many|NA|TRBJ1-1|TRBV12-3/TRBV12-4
CASSGGTGAFF
TGTGCCAGCAGCGGCGGGACGGGGGCTTTCTTT
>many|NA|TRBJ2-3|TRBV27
CASSFWARDTQYF
TGTGCCAGCAGTTTCTGGGCAAGGGATACGCAGTATTTT
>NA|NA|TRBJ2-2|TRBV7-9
CASSLRTPNTGELFF
TGTGCCAGCAGCCTCCGGACACCGAACACCGGGGAGCTGTTTTTT
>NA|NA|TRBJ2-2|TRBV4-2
CASSQETANTGELFF
TGTGCCAGCAGCCAAGAAACAGCAAACACCGGGGAGCTGTTTTTT
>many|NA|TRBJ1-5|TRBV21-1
CASSSQWDKGLLQHF
TGTGCCAGCAGCAGCCAGTGGGACAAGGGGTTGCTCCAGCATTTT
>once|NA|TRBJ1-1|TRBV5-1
CASSWGGVETEAFF
TGCGCCAGCAGCTGGGGGGGGGTTGAGACTGAAGCTTTCTTT
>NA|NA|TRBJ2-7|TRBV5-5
CASSSAGIEQYF
TGTGCCAGCAGCTCCGCAGGGATCGAGCAGTACTTC
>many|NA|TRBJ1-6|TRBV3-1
CASSLQSGVHSPLHF
TGTGCCAGCAGCCTCCAGTCGGGGGTTCATTCACCCCTCCACTTT
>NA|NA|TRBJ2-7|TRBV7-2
CASSLAQRLHEQYF
TGTGCCAGCAGCTTAGCGCAGCGCCTCCACGAGCAGTACTTC